Sequencing of this TCR beta chain was carried out in a study of control samples from healthy donors and cancer patients. The ends were cut back, 0 bases at V and 2 bases at J, with 7 bases in the middle. CDR3 length: 14 residues. Germline values: CDR1 SGHRS, CDR2 YFSETQ. Repertoires were generated with immunoSEQ multiplex PCR, while TCRdb's copy carries only in-frame clones and drops some. The table shows more than 150,000 clones, with roughly 93% occurring only once. The chain carries TRBV5-1 and TRBJ2-3; D is uncertain. The source material was blood. This TCR derives from a man aged 50-60 years in good health. CDR3 bases: TGCGCCAGCAGCTTGGCTGCTGTCACAGATACGCAGTATTTT. It encodes CASSLAAVTDTQYF.